The clone carrying this T cell receptor (beta chain) has a count of ten or more. Arm-PCR of CDR3 regions and iRepertoire HTBI primers were used to build TCR beta libraries. TCRdb reprocessed the multiplex PCR reads via MiXCR and lists one record per CDR3 protein. This sample has roughly 500,000 distinct CDR3 sequences, with around 15% found just once. Time point meaning: newly diagnosed GD, antithyroid drugs for less than 3 months. PBMC RNA was the source of the TCR library. This entry is derived from a study of regulatory T cells in long-lasting Graves disease. This sample also appeared in a second study, on T cells in Graves' hyperthyroidism and ophthalmopathy.

The source is a woman between 50 and 59 years old with Graves disease. The specimen was peripheral blood mononuclear cells (PBMCs), collected at new diagnosis, from a patient treated with antithyroid drugs.

CDR3 bases: TGCAGTGCTAGGATGGTGCTAGCGGGCCTTCCTTCCTACAATGAGCAGTTCTTC. Amino acids: CSARMVLAGLPSYNEQFF. The V gene is TRBV20-1, the J gene TRBJ2-1; 8 bases match TRBD2. The CDR3 has 18 residues. Unmatched junction bases numbered 14, after V lost 3 bases and J lost 1 base. Germline CDR1 is DFQATT and CDR2 is SNEGSKA (reference sequence).